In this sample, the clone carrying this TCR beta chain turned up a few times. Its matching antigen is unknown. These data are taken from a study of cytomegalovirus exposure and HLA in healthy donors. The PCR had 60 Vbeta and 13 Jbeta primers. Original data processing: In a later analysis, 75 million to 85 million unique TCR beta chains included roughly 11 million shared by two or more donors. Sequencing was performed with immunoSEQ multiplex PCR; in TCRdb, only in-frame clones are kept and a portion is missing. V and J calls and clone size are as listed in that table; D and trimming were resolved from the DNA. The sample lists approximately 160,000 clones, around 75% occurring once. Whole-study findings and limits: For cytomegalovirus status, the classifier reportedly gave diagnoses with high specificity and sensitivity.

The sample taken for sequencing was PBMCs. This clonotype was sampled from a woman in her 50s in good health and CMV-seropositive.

The CDR3 DNA sequence: TGTGCCAGTAGTATAGAACTAGCGGGGGTTAGCACAGATACGCAGTATTTT. This gives the protein CASSIELAGVSTDTQYF. The chain uses TRBV19 and TRBJ2-3; 11 positions match TRBD2. Germline values: CDR1 LNHDA, CDR2 SQIVND (reference sequence). The length of the CDR3 is 17 residues. The J segment lost 0 bases and the V segment lost 0 bases, leaving 2 bases of the junction unmatched.